Below are 17 T cell receptor beta chains sequenced from a single sample in a study of T-cell memory formation after mild COVID-19. A single record per CDR3 protein comes from TCRdb applying MiXCR to the 5' RACE reads. The table has approximately 99,000 distinct CDR3 sequences, 15% to 20% seen once. Sample: PBMCs or a T cell subset sorted from them (not recorded which). These receptors all come from a man younger than 30 who had mild COVID-19 (a few samples of this study predate the infection). Cell type and time point are not known.

Many counts were recorded for this clonotype. J is TRBJ1-2 and V is TRBV6-5; D unresolved. CDR1 is MNHEY, CDR2 SVGAGI, per germline. Deletions cut 2 bases from V and 4 bases from J, with 8 bases between. The CDR3 has 13 residues. The DNA of the CDR3 is TGTGCCAGCAGTTACGGGCGTGGCTATGGCTACACCTTC. Its protein is CASSYGRGYGYTF.

In this sample, this clonotype turned up a few times. The chain has TRBV11-1 and TRBJ2-2; 8 bases are a match to TRBD1. The CDR3 is made up of 14 amino acids. With 7 bases clipped from V and 6 bases from J, the junction kept 7 bases outside the gene matches. Germline CDR1 SGHAT, CDR2 FQDESV (reference sequence). The CDR3 DNA sequence: TGTGCCAGCACCATGGACAGGGCTGCCGGGGAGCTGTTTTTT. This sequence encodes CASTMDRAAGELFF.

This clonotype occurred a few times. This sequence joins TRBV7-9 and TRBJ2-2; 8 positions agree with TRBD2. V dropped 4 bases and J dropped 6; count of bases not matched to a gene: 13. This CDR3 comprises 17 residues. Germline CDR1 is SEHNR and CDR2 is FQNEAQ (reference sequence). DNA of the CDR3: TGTGCCAGCAGCTCACTCCCGGGACTAGGACCATCCGGGGAGCTGTTTTTT. This codes for CASSSLPGLGPSGELFF.

The chain recombines TRBV18 with TRBJ2-7; D unresolved. Trimming pared 3 bases from V and 1 base from J, leaving 7 bases between. The V gene's germline CDR1 is KGHSH and CDR2 LQKENI. The CDR3 contains 13 residues. The CDR3 nucleotides are TGTGCCAGCTCACCGCCAGGTTCCTACGAGCAGTACGTC. Amino acid sequence: CASSPPGSYEQYV.

The sample holds a few counts of this clonotype. The V gene is TRBV7-9, the J gene TRBJ1-1, with a weak D call TRBD1 (5 bases). The CDR3 spans 17 residues. The germline gives CDR1 SEHNR, CDR2 FQNEAQ (reference sequence). Trimming shortened V by 1 base and J by 1 base, and 16 bases separated the two germline ends. The CDR3 nucleotides are TGTGCCAGCAGCTTAGTAAAAAATGGCAGGGAGAACACTGAAGCTTTCTTT. As protein: CASSLVKNGRENTEAFF.

In this sample, this clonotype turned up a few times. This chain connects TRBV7-9 to TRBJ2-5, with a weak D call TRBD1 (5 bases). The V end was cut by 5 bases, the J end by 5 bases, with 15 bases between. This CDR3 contains 14 residues. The germline V gene has CDR1 SEHNR and CDR2 FQNEAQ (reference sequence). The CDR3 reads CASSPLQGSETQYF. The CDR3, as DNA: TGTGCCAGCAGCCCGCTTCAGGGTAGCGAGACCCAGTACTTC.

The table lists this clonotype with a few counts. The chain uses TRBV11-3 and TRBJ1-5; 12 bases are shared with TRBD1. Germline V gene data show CDR1 as SGHNT and CDR2 as YENEEA. V gave up 7 bases and J gave up 2 bases; unmatched junction bases: 21. The CDR3 length is 21 residues. For the CDR3, the DNA is TGTGCCAGCATCATCGCCCCCGGGACAGGGGGCGATTTTAGTCGCAATCAGCCCCAGCATTTT. As protein: CASIIAPGTGGDFSRNQPQHF.

The table lists this clonotype with many counts. The chain has TRBV10-3 and TRBJ2-3; D is ambiguous. The CDR3 has 22 amino acids. V lost 3 bases and J 0 bases, leaving 31 bases between the germline ends. The germline V gene encodes CDR1 ENHRY and CDR2 SYGVKD. The CDR3: CAISDNRGSTLLGDVSTDTQYF. The CDR3 nucleotides are TGTGCCATCAGTGATAACAGAGGAAGTACTTTGCTTGGTGACGTGAGCACAGATACGCAGTATTTT.

This chain connects TRBV7-2 to TRBJ1-2; 11 bases fit TRBD1. CDR3 length equals 15 residues. CDR1 and CDR2 from the germline V gene are SGHTA and FQGNSA. V trimming: 1 base; J trimming: 8 bases; junction bases outside the gene matches: 6. The CDR3 nucleotides read TGTGCCAGCAGCTTAGGTGGGGACAGGGGGTCCGGCTACACCTTC. This gives the protein CASSLGGDRGSGYTF.

The CDR3 spells CASSSRGLGVHEQYF. CDR3 nucleotide sequence: TGTGCCAGCAGCTCACGTGGGTTAGGGGTCCACGAGCAGTACTTC. The J gene is TRBJ2-7, the V gene TRBV5-6, with D maybe TRBD1 (5 bases). V lost 3 bases and J lost 5, with 18 bases in between. The CDR3 consists of 15 residues. The germline gives CDR1 SGHDT, CDR2 YYEEEE.

V and J are TRBV12-3 or TRBV12-4 and TRBJ1-5; D gene ambiguous. The V and J ends lost 1 base and 7 bases respectively, with 5 bases between them. The CDR3 is 12 residues long. The CDR3 nucleotides read TGTGCCAGCAGTTTAGTACAACAGCCCCAGCATTTT. Protein sequence: CASSLVQQPQHF.

The chain carries TRBV12-3 or TRBV12-4 and TRBJ1-3; D remains unclear. V shed 6 bases and J shed 7 bases, with 10 bases lying between them. The CDR3 loop spans 12 amino acids. Here the CDR3 reads CASSFSWNTIYF. The CDR3 nucleotides read TGTGCCAGCAGCTTCTCGTGGAACACCATATATTTT.

The table lists this clonotype with a few counts. This chain links TRBV29-1 with TRBJ1-4; D gene ambiguous. The germline CDR1 and CDR2 sequences are SQVTM and ANQGSEA. V was shortened by 7 bases and J by 4 bases, with 16 bases between the two germline ends. This CDR3 comprises 14 residues. CDR3 residues: CSANVGGRNEKLFF. In nucleotides, the CDR3 is TGCAGCGCAAATGTCGGCGGCCGTAATGAAAAACTGTTTTTT.

V and J are TRBV5-1 and TRBJ2-5, with a weak D call TRBD1 (6 bases). The CDR3 extends over 14 amino acids. Germline loops: CDR1 SGHRS, CDR2 YFSETQ. Trimming left V 3 bases short and J 2 bases short, with 11 bases between. The CDR3 DNA is TGCGCCAGCAGCTCGGGACACGGACAAGAGACCCAGTACTTC. Translation gives CASSSGHGQETQYF. Full variable domain (outside the CDR3, taken from reference TRBV5-1 and TRBJ2-5): KAGVTQTPRYLIKTRGQQVTLSCSPISGHRSVSWYQQTPGQGLQFLFEYFSETQRNKGNFPGRFSGRQFSNSRSEMNVSTLELGDSALYLCASSSGHGQETQYFGPGTRLLVL.

V is TRBV18 and J is TRBJ2-7, with D perhaps matching TRBD1 (6 bases). Trimming removed 3 bases from V and 5 bases from J, with 14 bases in between. The CDR3 is 14 amino acids. Germline values: CDR1 KGHSH, CDR2 LQKENI. The CDR3 sequence is CASSPGRGTDEQYV. The CDR3 nucleotides are TGTGCCAGCTCACCGGGCAGGGGAACTGACGAGCAGTACGTC.

The table lists this clonotype with a few counts. The chain has TRBV6-2 or TRBV6-3 and TRBJ1-2; D is ambiguous. Germline CDR1 MNHEY, CDR2 SVGEGT. V was trimmed by 8 bases and J by 8 bases, leaving 12 bases between them. The CDR3 loop spans 11 amino acids. The CDR3 is CASGPLWGYTF. CDR3 DNA: TGTGCCAGCGGACCTCTTTGGGGCTACACCTTC.

This clonotype has only a few counts. This chain uses TRBV6-5 with TRBJ2-7; TRBD1 or TRBD2 may be the D gene (6 bases each). Germline V gives CDR1 MNHEY, CDR2 SVGAGI. This CDR3 comprises 12 residues. V gave up 8 bases and J gave up 2 bases, with 10 bases separating them. The CDR3 sequence: CASARGPYEQYF. DNA of the CDR3: TGTGCCAGCGCCCGGGGGCCCTACGAGCAGTACTTC.